The text below deals with one T cell receptor (beta chain). What this receptor recognizes is not known. Nothing much larger sits one base from this clone, and base qualities are not available. The record originates from a study of cytomegalovirus exposure and HLA in healthy donors (TCRdb year 2017). Broadly, across the study: According to an earlier analysis of around 600 of the donors, some 180 million T cells yielded 117 million unique TCR beta sequences and approximately 280 Gb of sequence data. Donor age, sex, ethnicity and CMV serostatus were compiled alongside the repertoire data. Along with the approximately 650-subject first cohort, a separate validation cohort of around 120 different subjects was used. To study patterns of TCR occurrence, a later analysis re-analyzed previously published TCR beta repertoires from 550 to 800 donors and added high-resolution HLA genotyping. An earlier analysis of fewer than 700 of the donors applied high-throughput TCR beta sequencing to assess whether each TCR beta V gene segment acted as functional or pseudogenic. Because of strong linkage in the cohort, a few DR-DQ haplotypes were treated as single units for association and clustering. Of the 300 to 500 genotyped donors, over 80% were placed in the genetic ancestry cluster associated with self-reported Caucasian donors. Around 300 gigabases of sequencing data and around 87 million unique TCR sequences were included in an early release covering about 620 HLA-typed donors. Among 300 to 500 genotyped donors of the cohort, an average of roughly 230,000 unique TCR beta nucleotide sequences was sequenced per donor, of which roughly 17% were non-productive. To predict cytomegalovirus infection status, the study combined high-throughput TCR immunosequencing, statistical association of individual TCRs with disease status, and machine learning. Using immunosequencing, the study profiled T cell repertoires from approximately 700 subjects and related those repertoires to cytomegalovirus serostatus. The aim of the study was to test whether cataloging public T cell receptors could identify signatures of past pathogen exposure. Genome-wide SNP genotypes for about 60% of the roughly 670 donors were used in a later genetic analysis, which treated that subset as a discovery cohort. The number of donors typed differed by locus, with about 629-640 for A, B, C, DRB1 and DQB1, 522 for DQA1, 600 to 610 for DPA1, and around 460 for DPB1. All discovery cohort repertoires had been generated on a single sequencing platform. The later analysis used no new phenotypic data to find candidate immune exposures, relying instead on TCR beta sequences and their occurrence across donors. HLA typing covered class I and class II loci at four-digit resolution.

The paper's findings and limits, for the study overall: Across donors, most TCR sequences were observed very rarely, whereas some public TCRs were present in many individuals. Compared with equally common non-associated chains, HLA-associated TCR beta chains in a later analysis were more clonally expanded and had lower generation probabilities. A further reported finding was that TCR beta sequences accurately predicted the HLA-A and HLA-B alleles for most subjects in the first cohort. An association between a missense DCLRE1C variant and V-gene and J-gene trimming of TCR beta chains was found in a later genetic analysis and replicated in an independent cohort. Sequencing depth was assumed to be roughly uniform across donors in the presence/absence analyses, though that assumption may not hold. In a later analysis, the rate of TCR association differed among HLA loci, with DRB1 alleles having the most associated TCRs and HLA-C alleles having the fewest. Cytomegalovirus status was reported to be diagnosed by the classifier with high specificity and sensitivity in both the original and validation cohorts. The study gave a list of 150 to 200 TCR beta chains associated with cytomegalovirus. Seventeen rarely observed V segments, including chromosome 9 orphons, were excluded from the earlier analysis of about 500 of the donors because counts were too low. This cohort had only TCR beta chains sequenced, and the lack of alpha or paired-chain data limited which features could be detected. At a false discovery rate of 0.05, a later analysis linked around 15,000 TCR beta sequences to specific HLA alleles. Because HLA typing was unavailable for some donors at each locus, only the typed subset was used in association tests. A group of highly shared sequence variants was considered likely to be a technical artifact of the sequencing pipeline. In a later analysis, several top co-occurrence clusters were reported to appear linked to parvovirus B19, influenza, CMV and Epstein-Barr virus. Compared with the approximately 670-donor mean, donors in an Asian-associated ancestry cluster had fewer N-insertions in productive TCRs, according to a later genetic analysis. The 87-base-pair reads could not distinguish some IMGT-functional V segments, including TRBV6-2 and TRBV6-3, so those segments were excluded. Linkage disequilibrium might explain the correlated functional status among segregating V segments, but an unknown experimental factor could not be ruled out. It was suggested by the authors that the approach could potentially be generalized to other disease states and immunological phenotypes. According to a later analysis, most CMV-associated TCR beta chains appeared to be HLA-restricted, and the HLA associations seemed to be driven largely by CMV exposure. In vitro tests confirmed that a few of the cytomegalovirus-associated TCR beta chains recognize cytomegalovirus antigens. When HLA alleles, especially DR and DQ, strongly co-occurred, attributing TCR associations to individual alleles was difficult. Immune exposure information for the cohort was limited to CMV serostatus. An earlier analysis of approximately 500 of the donors showed that most TCR beta V segments appeared in productive rearrangements either about 90% or about 30% of the time, which broadly matched IMGT annotations.

The CDR3 goes from the cysteine to the phenylalanine over 16 residues. This entry keeps only the CDR3 DNA: 48 bases, framed from base 1. Trimming removed 0 bases from V and 2 bases from J; the gene matches leave 4 bases unexplained. The germline V gene gives CDR1 as LGHNA and CDR2 as YSLEER. Receptors were amplified or captured by the immunoSEQ multiplex PCR assay. For the multiplex PCR, a mixture combining 60 forward primers for TCR Vbeta segments and 13 reverse primers for TCR Jbeta segments was used. The CDR3 region of rearranged TCR beta genes was amplified from genomic DNA with a multiplex PCR assay. Amplified TCR beta libraries were sequenced as 87-base-pair reads on the Illumina HiSeq System. Concerning the study's data processing: A later analysis tallied 80 million to 95 million unique TCR beta chains across the 666 repertoires, and around 9.9 million of those chains were shared by two or more donors. Raw reads were error-corrected and collapsed into unique sequences by a nearest-neighbor algorithm in which closely related sequences were merged to remove PCR and sequencing errors. Alignment of CDR3 sequences to IMGT reference sequences was used to assign V, D and J gene segments. For a sequence to be retained, a match of at least six nucleotides to both a V gene segment and a J gene segment was required. Rearrangements were called productive when the CDR3 lacked stop codons and stayed in frame with V and J; all others were non-productive. Following IMGT convention, CDR3 was defined as the stretch from the second conserved V-encoded cysteine to the conserved J-encoded phenylalanine. The earlier analysis of roughly 590 of the donors excluded any sequence lacking an unambiguous match to a single V gene segment. In an earlier analysis of 587 of the donors, V segments were called functional above 56.7% productive rearrangements and were called segregating when the between-donor standard deviation exceeded 5%. A statistical classification framework was built to diagnose cytomegalovirus status from the catalog of TCR beta chain sequences. V and J gene assignment, in a later analysis, came from comparing TCR nucleotide sequences with IMGT/GENE-DB human TR gene sequences. A later analysis assigned CDR3 sequences and most-parsimonious VDJ recombination scenarios with the TCRdist pipeline. In a later analysis, each TCR beta chain was defined by its CDR3 amino acid sequence together with its V-gene family, and reads without a unique V-gene family were excluded. As a way to deal with suspected cross-contamination and a sequencing artifact, a later analysis dropped more than 500 nucleotide sequences that were highly shared and had low generation probability. In a later analysis, a clonal expansion index for each public chain was calculated from normalized within-repertoire ranks of inferred template counts. Generation probabilities in a later analysis came from a VDJ recombination model fitted to out-of-frame rearrangements, and those results were checked against IGoR. A later analysis scored TCR-TCR, TCR-HLA and TCR-CMV co-occurrence with hypergeometric tests, applying a repertoire-size bias correction to TCR pairs. A later analysis estimated false discovery rates by permuting HLA or CMV assignments 20 times. In a later analysis, co-occurring TCRs were grouped using DBSCAN, and TCRdist sequence similarity was added for clustering within HLA-allele-positive subsets. Repertoires with fewer than 30,000 or more than 120,000 public chains, plus five repertoires with anomalous nucleotide sharing, were excluded from co-occurrence clustering. The table comes from immuneACCESS by way of TCRdb, which keeps in-frame sequences with V and J called. Part of the clones is missing from these tables; in studies checked, under half for an unresolved V gene and the rest for unknown reasons. V and J calls and clone size are as listed in that table; D and trimming were resolved from the DNA. The sample table lists about 140,000 clones, 61% of them with a count of one. The ten largest clones take up approximately 1.7% of the sample.

The cohort was made up of around 720 healthy bone marrow donors. At the time of sampling, every cohort member was nominally healthy, though immune exposures that went unrecorded were likely present. The donor was CMV seronegative and belonged to the group of over 350 seronegative cohort members. A peripheral blood sample was collected from each donor, and TCR beta sequencing was performed on peripheral blood mononuclear cells. The Qiagen DNeasy Blood Extraction Kit was used to extract genomic DNA from the blood cell samples. The sample consisted of PBMCs. The chain links TRBV4-3 with TRBJ2-5, with TRBD2 identical over 9 junction bases. The source of this sequence is a male donor in good health and CMV-seronegative. The CDR3 region reads CASSQDLSGGQETQYF. The DNA sequence is as follows: TGCGCCAGCAGCCAAGATCTCAGCGGGGGGCAAGAGACCCAGTACTTC.